What follows is one TCR beta chain and its context. In the original processing: Reference gene primer amplification yielded estimated nucleated cell counts. Method: immunoSEQ multiplex PCR; TCRdb's copy keeps in-frame clones and lacks some. The V and J calls and clone size come from that table; D and trimming were worked out from the DNA. The sample has some 150,000 clones, 80% to 90% seen once; the top ten hold 7.5% to 9.5%. The sample belongs to a study of blood T cell repertoires in COVID-19. Study-wide context: Spain, Italy and the United States supplied samples that represented acute and convalescent COVID-19. PBMCs, B-cell-depleted T cells, or T cells were the source of the cDNA or gDNA that made up the material.

This CDR3 is 12 amino acids long. V was shortened by 0 bases and J by 5 bases, with 2 bases between the two germline ends. CDR1 is ENHRY and CDR2 is SYGVKD in the germline V gene. The sequencing input was peripheral blood. The TCR comes from a man aged 35 to 55 who had recovered from COVID-19. The V gene is TRBV10-3, the J gene TRBJ2-1; D not certain. In nucleotides, the CDR3 is TGTGCCATCAGTGAGTCCGACAATGAGCAGTTCTTC. It codes for CAISESDNEQFF.